The T cell receptor beta chain described here comes from a study of PD-1 blockade in mismatch repair-deficient tumors. Study-wide context: Patients had 11 to 13 mismatch repair-deficient cancer types and were previously treated and progressing.

CDR3 length equals 16 residues. The germline CDR1 and CDR2 sequences are SGHTA and FQGNSA. Germline trimming cut 0 bases from V and 12 bases from J; bases unmatched to any gene: 11. Only in-frame clones appear in the TCRdb table, and some are missing; sequencing was by immunoSEQ multiplex PCR. The data contain 100,000 to 150,000 clones, around 87% of them singletons. Every patient had mismatch repair deficiency by PCR or immunohistochemistry. Three pembrolizumab responders had their TCRs sequenced. A word on this clone: The antigen remains undetermined.

Study observations and caveats: Rapid post-treatment expansion, then contraction, generally preceding radiologic response, marked tumor-resident clones.

This clonotype originated in an adult with mismatch repair-deficient cancer. The sequenced sample was peripheral blood, obtained 44 weeks after starting pembrolizumab. The V and J genes are TRBV7-2 and TRBJ2-1, with 10 positions matching TRBD2. The CDR3 loop is CASSLARVSGGPWQFF. The CDR3 region has the DNA TGTGCCAGCAGCTTAGCGCGGGTTAGCGGGGGGCCATGGCAGTTCTTC.